This TCR beta chain is from a study of control samples from healthy donors and cancer patients. The protocol was immunoSEQ multiplex PCR, while the TCRdb copy is restricted to in-frame clones and leaves out a portion. There are about 140,000 clones in the sample; around nine tenths occur only once, and about 11% lies in the top ten. Sequenced input: blood. The TCR comes from a young man in good health.

CDR3 sequence (DNA): TGTGCCAGCAGTCAGGGACAGGGATTTTCGAGGCCCGGGGAGCTGTTTTTT. Translating it yields CASSQGQGFSRPGELFF. V is TRBV6-6 and J is TRBJ2-2; TRBD1 matches at 9 bases. The length of the CDR3 is 17 residues. V trimming: 5 bases; J trimming: 6 bases; junction bases outside the gene matches: 13. The germline V gene has CDR1 MNHNY and CDR2 SVGAGI (reference sequence).